Here is one T cell receptor (beta chain) with its context. Its recognized antigen is unknown. Mouse gene names and germline sequences are used here. The read halts 4 residues ahead of the CDR3 end, with the missing end drawn from the germline J gene. This sample stems from a study of CD8+ T cells in alopecia areata (dated by TCRdb to the late 2010s). With respect to the entire study: Skin from C3H/HeJ donors with spontaneous alopecia (roughly 6-13 months old) was grafted onto female C3H/HeJ recipients aged about 6-10 weeks. To study T cell clonal expansion in alopecia areata, the researchers applied high-throughput TCRbeta sequencing to both the C3H/HeJ mouse model and human patients. Scalp tissue and sorted CD4+ and CD8+ peripheral blood T cells from patchy and totalis/universalis alopecia areata patients and from healthy controls were covered by human TCRbeta sequencing. Scalp clonality was compared among normal scalp (n=4), patchy alopecia areata scalp (n=8), and alopecia totalis/universalis scalp (n=8). RNA was extracted with the PAXgene miRNA kit for fixed scalp, the miRNeasy kit for PBMCs, and the RNeasy kit for mouse skin. Amplification of TCRbeta CDR3 regions was done by immunoSEQ multiplex PCR using 35 Vbeta forward primers and 13 Jbeta reverse primers. General findings and caveats noted by the study authors: TCR sequences shared between patients were less clear than in mice, possibly partly because of HLA diversity in the patient population. Compared with normal scalp, lesional scalp had higher clonality and more expanded CD8+ clones, particularly in alopecia totalis/universalis, a pattern that suggests antigenic drive. Resident alphabeta T cells in normal human skin are also sequenced, complicating scalp TCR repertoire analysis, unlike mouse skin dominated by gammadelta T cells.

Looking up the germline V gene yields CDR1 SGHSA and CDR2 FRNQAP. The CDR3, cysteine through phenylalanine, is 18 amino acids long. Part of the CDR3 DNA is given, 42 bases translated from base 1. The trim is 1 base for V and 0 bases for J, with a gap of 18 bases between the germline ends. Library method: the immunoSEQ multiplex PCR assay. To provide template for TCR sequencing, every sample had RNA extracted and reverse transcribed into cDNA. SuperScript III was used to make first-strand cDNA, primed with a 2:1 mix of oligo-dT and random hexamers. A synthetic immune receptor repertoire was used to assess amplification bias, and residual bias was removed computationally. Libraries were sequenced on Illumina HiSeq with 60 bp reads covering the CDR3, read from J toward V. The study's processing was this. Raw reads were preprocessed to remove errors, and CDR3 was defined according to IMGT conventions as the region from the conserved cysteine to phenylalanine. Clonality was computed by normalizing Shannon entropy by log2 of the number of productive unique TCRs and subtracting the result from 1. Scalp TCRbeta sequences were cross-referenced with sorted blood CD4 and CD8 repertoires so that the CD4 or CD8 identity of scalp clones could be inferred. The immuneACCESS repertoire file appears here via TCRdb, limited to in-frame rearrangements. These files lack a portion of the clones; in checked studies, under half of the deficit traces to unresolved V genes, and the cause of the others is not known. Clone size and the V and J calls come from that table; the DNA yielded D and trimming. For this sample, around 100,000 clones are listed, none of them singletons. The ten biggest clones cover roughly 21% of the sample.

Sequences were obtained from lesional skin. This chain is built from TRBV16 and TRBJ1-1; possibly the D gene is TRBD1, per 6 matching bases. The receptor was derived from a C3H/HeJ mouse with alopecia areata. The MHC haplotype for this mouse line is H2-k. CDR3 bases read: TGTGCAAGCAGCTTAGGAGGGGGGGCGCGAGAAGCAAACACA. Translated, this is CASSLGGGAREANT. The CDR3, in full, reads CASSLGGGAREANTEVFF. The entire variable domain, with the stretches around the CDR3 drawn from the reference TRBV16 and TRBJ1-1 proteins, is NAGVIQTPRHKVTGKGQEATLWCEPISGHSAVFWYRQTIVQGLEFLTYFRNQAPIDDSGMPKERFSAQMPNQSHSTLKIQSTQPQDSAVYLCASSLGGGAREANTEVFFGKGTRLTVV.